This T cell receptor beta chain emerged from a study of blood T cell repertoires in COVID-19 (dated by TCRdb to about 2020). At the level of the whole study: The collaborator samples originated in the United States, Italy and Spain and spanned the acute and convalescent phases of COVID-19. The repertoires were released in a freely available public database intended as a resource for research on the immune response to SARS-CoV-2. The samples were drawn from the first 160 participants of the ongoing ImmuneRACE study and from about 1,200 subjects provided by 6 global collaborators. HLA class I and class II types, where available, came from metadata supplied by the sample provider rather than from assay-based typing. The prospective study material was composed of cDNA or gDNA derived from T cells, B-cell-depleted T cells, or PBMCs. Subjects who had been exposed to COVID-19, were actively infected with it, or had recovered from it provided the deeply sampled blood TCRbeta repertoires that made up the dataset. Nearly every sample came with metadata listing a de-identified subject ID, COVID-19 status, age in years and sex.

The CDR3 measures 13 amino acids from cysteine to phenylalanine. CDR3 DNA is the only sequence kept; it has 39 bases, read in frame from the first base. V lost 5 bases and J lost 4 bases, and the count of bases not matched to a germline gene is 3. The germline V gene yields SGHTA for CDR1 and FQGTGA for CDR2. What the work shows at the level of the full study, not this receptor alone: The quantity of clinical and demographic metadata differed by source and by participant and was supplied without curation.

In the prospective study, participants were roughly 18 to 90 years old, resided in approximately 25 geographic areas of the United States, and were enrolled through a virtual design. In the prospective study, participants were assigned to cohorts based on the clinical history participants reported in a screening survey and a study questionnaire. Recovered participants in ImmuneRACE Cohort 3 were defined as having two consecutive negative NP/OP PCR tests, clearance from a healthcare professional, or resolution of symptoms. Each participant in the prospective study had whole blood, serum and a nasopharyngeal or oropharyngeal swab collected by mobile phlebotomists. Over a 2-month period, participants in the prospective study had the option of providing additional blood draws and questionnaires. Prospective study blood samples were shipped either frozen or at room temperature before DNA extraction.

Concerning this clone itself: This receptor's antigen is unknown. Per-base quality was not reported, and no clone a single base away is much larger than it.

The immunoSEQ Assay, a bias-controlled multiplex PCR, was used to amplify TCRbeta CDR3 regions from genomic DNA. On the study's bioinformatics: The number of nucleated cells in each sample was estimated from the amplification of reference gene primers within the assay. Sequence reads were collapsed and filtered to measure the absolute abundance of every unique TCRbeta CDR3 rearrangement. For each sample, productive Simpson clonality was calculated as the square root of Simpson's diversity index over productive rearrangements. The immuneACCESS repertoire file appears here via TCRdb, limited to in-frame rearrangements. These files lack a portion of the clones; in checked studies, under half of the deficit traces to unresolved V genes, and the cause of the others is not known. Clonal size and the V and J genes are those of that table, whereas D and trimming came from the DNA. Within this sample are about 160,000 clones, with roughly 90% of them counted one time only. The ten largest clonotypes hold more than 6.5% of the sample.

This TCR came from a woman between 50 and 59 years old who had recovered from COVID-19. The rearranged chain carries TRBV7-3 and TRBJ2-5, with TRBD1 identical over 8 junction bases. Material: PBMCs or T cells enriched from blood (not recorded which). The sequenced DNA is TGTGCCAGCAGCCCAGGGGGCGCAGAGACCCAGTACTTC. This translates into CASSPGGAETQYF.